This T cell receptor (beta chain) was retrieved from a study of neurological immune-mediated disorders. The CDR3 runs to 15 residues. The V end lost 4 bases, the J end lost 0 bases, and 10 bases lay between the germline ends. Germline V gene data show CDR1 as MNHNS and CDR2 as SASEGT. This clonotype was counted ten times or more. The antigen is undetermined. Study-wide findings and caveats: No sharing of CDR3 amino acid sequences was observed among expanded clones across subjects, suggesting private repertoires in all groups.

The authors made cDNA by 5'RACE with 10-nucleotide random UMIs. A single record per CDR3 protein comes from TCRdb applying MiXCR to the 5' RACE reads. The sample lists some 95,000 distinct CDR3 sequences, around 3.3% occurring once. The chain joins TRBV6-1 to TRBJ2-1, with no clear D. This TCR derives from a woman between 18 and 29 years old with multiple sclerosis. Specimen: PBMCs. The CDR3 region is CASSVLGPSYNEQFF. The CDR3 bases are TGTGCCAGCAGTGTACTTGGGCCCTCCTACAATGAGCAGTTCTTC.